The 29 T cell receptor beta chains reported below all come from one sample, sequenced in a study of cytomegalovirus exposure and HLA in healthy donors. Primers: 60 Vbeta forward and 13 Jbeta reverse. Sequencing was performed with immunoSEQ multiplex PCR; in TCRdb, only in-frame clones are kept and a portion is missing. Its table records about 130,000 clones. The material sequenced was PBMCs. These receptors were taken from a man aged 25-45 years in good health and CMV-seronegative.

The chain has TRBV19 and TRBJ2-1; D ambiguous. The germline CDR1 and CDR2 sequences are LNHDA and SQIVND (reference sequence). The CDR3 spans 15 residues. The V and J ends lost 3 bases and 0 bases respectively, with 9 bases between them. CDR3 coding DNA: TGTGCCAGTAGTATGCACGCGAGCTCCTACAATGAGCAGTTCTTC. Translating gives CASSMHASSYNEQFF.

This rearrangement joins TRBV11-2 to TRBJ1-1; 7 bases fit TRBD1. In germline, CDR1 is SGHAT, CDR2 FQNNGV. The CDR3 is 13 amino acids. Trimming removed 5 bases from V and 4 bases from J; junction bases left unmatched: 4. CDR3 protein: CASSPGQSTEAFF. For the CDR3, the DNA is TGTGCCAGCAGCCCGGGACAGTCCACTGAAGCTTTCTTT.

The V gene is TRBV7-9, the J gene TRBJ2-7; a weak D match, TRBD1 (5 bases). V lost 5 bases, J lost 5 bases, and 19 bases lay in between. CDR1 and CDR2 (germline): SEHNR, FQNEAQ (reference sequence). This CDR3 region has 15 residues. The CDR3 nucleotides are TGTGCCAGCAGCCCCCCCTTACAGGAAGAGCACGAGCAGTACTTC. Translation gives CASSPPLQEEHEQYF.

This chain joins TRBV29-1 and TRBJ1-1, with TRBD1 matching 7 bases. This CDR3 is 12 amino acids long. Germline V gene sequence: CDR1 SQVTM, CDR2 ANQGSEA. V lost 7 bases, J lost 0 bases, and 2 bases stayed unmatched. CDR3 sequence: CSATGVNTEAFF. The DNA of the CDR3 is TGCAGCGCTACAGGGGTGAACACTGAAGCTTTCTTT.

The genes are TRBV18 and TRBJ2-1; a weak D match, TRBD1 (6 bases). V was pared by 6 bases and J by 4 bases, with 16 bases between. Germline values: CDR1 KGHSH, CDR2 LQKENI. There are 15 residues in the CDR3. CDR3 amino acids: CASSTVTGPYNEQFF. The CDR3 DNA follows: TGTGCCAGCTCTACCGTTACAGGGCCGTACAATGAGCAGTTCTTC.

This chain joins TRBV29-1 and TRBJ1-2, with 8 bases that match TRBD1. The CDR3 runs to 11 residues. CDR1 and CDR2 from the germline V gene are SQVTM and ANQGSEA. V dropped 5 bases and J dropped 12; count of bases not matched to a gene: 8. CDR3: CSVNKGQGHTF. CDR3 nucleotides: TGCAGCGTTAACAAAGGACAGGGCCACACCTTC. The full variable domain, with the rest looked up from reference TRBV29-1 and TRBJ1-2, is SAVISQKPSRDICQRGTSLTIQCQVDSQVTMMFWYRQQPGQSLTLIATANQGSEATYESGFVIDKFPISRPNLTFSTLTVSNMSPEDSSIYLCSVNKGQGHTFGSGTRLTVV.

The chain uses TRBV28 and TRBJ1-5; TRBD1 agrees at 8 bases. The trim removed 5 bases at V and 4 bases at J, leaving 7 bases unmatched. Germline V CDR1 and CDR2: MDHEN, SYDVKM. The CDR3 loop spans 15 amino acids. As DNA, the CDR3 is TGTGCCAGCAGTAAAGACAGGGGTACTAATCAGCCCCAGCATTTT. Amino acids: CASSKDRGTNQPQHF.

The chain has TRBV28 and TRBJ2-2; 8 bases fit TRBD1. Germline CDR1 and CDR2: MDHEN and SYDVKM. J lost 4 bases, V lost 7 bases, and 26 bases had no gene match. The CDR3 spans 21 residues. CDR3 sequence reads: CASNWPTRTGSPPPSTGELFF. CDR3 coding DNA: TGTGCCAGCAACTGGCCTACAAGGACAGGGAGCCCCCCCCCGAGCACCGGGGAGCTGTTTTTT.

This sequence joins TRBV6-5 and TRBJ1-2, with 7 bases that match TRBD1. The CDR3 length is 15 residues. In germline, CDR1 is MNHEY, CDR2 SVGAGI. With 8 bases clipped from V and 4 bases from J, the junction kept 13 bases outside the gene matches. The CDR3, as DNA: TGTGCCAGCTCTCAGGGGGTCCTTGAATTCTATGGCTACACCTTC. Translated: CASSQGVLEFYGYTF.

The chain is built from TRBV11-2 and TRBJ1-6; the match to TRBD1 covers 7 bases. V shed 5 bases, J shed 6 bases, and the junction held 7 bases outside the gene matches. The length of the CDR3 is 15 residues. Germline V gives CDR1 SGHAT, CDR2 FQNNGV. The CDR3 loop is CASSPGPGGNSPLHF. CDR3 nucleotide sequence: TGTGCCAGCAGCCCAGGGCCAGGGGGTAATTCACCCCTCCACTTT.

The chain uses TRBV30 and TRBJ1-2; a weak D match, TRBD1 (5 bases). Per germline, CDR1 GTSNPN and CDR2 SVGIG (reference sequence). The CDR3 covers 14 residues. The CDR3 DNA reads as TGTGCTCACAAGGTCCCGGGGGTCAACTATGGCTACACCTTC. Encoded protein: CAHKVPGVNYGYTF.

A remark on this clone: An end of the junction does not agree with germline; a read error may underlie this. The rearrangement links TRBV7-7 to TRBJ2-5; no clear D. Germline assignment: CDR1 SSHAT and CDR2 FNYEAQ (reference sequence). The CDR3 runs to 12 residues. CDR3 in amino acids: CASSLGPGTQYF. In nucleotides, the CDR3 is TGTGCTAGCAGCTTAGGACCGGGGACCCAGTACTTC.

V and J are TRBV11-2 and TRBJ2-5; a possible D gene is TRBD2 (5 bases). The CDR3 contains 14 residues. Trimming shortened V by 5 bases and J by 5 bases, and 15 bases separated the two germline ends. In germline, CDR1 is SGHAT, CDR2 FQNNGV. The DNA of the CDR3 is TGTGCCAGCAGCCTCGAGGACTTTCGGGAGACCCAGTACTTC. This encodes CASSLEDFRETQYF.

This chain joins TRBV10-3 and TRBJ2-7, with D hard to call. Trimming pared 0 bases from V and 3 bases from J, leaving 6 bases between. Germline V gene lookup returns CDR1 ENHRY and CDR2 SYGVKD. The CDR3 has 13 amino acids. The CDR3 DNA sequence: TGTGCCATCAGTGAGTCGTGGAGCTACGAGCAGTACTTC. It yields the protein CAISESWSYEQYF.

The chain has TRBV2 and TRBJ2-5; 10 bases match TRBD2. The J call may be incorrect, as the DNA end agrees better with TRBJ2-7. The CDR3 is made up of 15 amino acids. CDR1 is SNHLY and CDR2 is FYNNEI in the germline V gene. The CDR3 DNA reads as TGTGCCAGCAGTGTCCCACTAGCGGGACCCTACGAGCAGTACTTC. As protein: CASSVPLAGPYEQYF.

V and J are TRBV5-1 and TRBJ2-7; possible D gene TRBD2, 6 bases. V lost 2 bases and J 2 bases, leaving 23 bases between the germline ends. The germline V gene has CDR1 SGHRS and CDR2 YFSETQ. This CDR3 spans 18 amino acids. The CDR3 is CASSFASEMEGAPYEQYF. The CDR3 coding sequence is TGCGCCAGCAGCTTCGCCTCCGAGATGGAGGGAGCCCCCTACGAGCAGTACTTC.

The chain links TRBV7-2 to TRBJ2-7, with 10 nucleotides matching TRBD1. The germline V gene encodes CDR1 SGHTA and CDR2 FQGNSA. Losses at the gene ends were 5 bases for V and 0 bases for J; bases not matched to a gene: 10. This CDR3 comprises 17 residues. The CDR3 region has the DNA TGTGCCAGCAGCCGGAAGGGGGGGACAGGGGACTCCTACGAGCAGTACTTC. This encodes CASSRKGGTGDSYEQYF.

This chain joins TRBV5-1 and TRBJ1-1; D unclear. CDR1 and CDR2 (germline): SGHRS, YFSETQ. The CDR3 loop spans 14 amino acids. Trimming took 0 bases from V and 3 from J, leaving 9 bases between them. The DNA of the CDR3 is TGCGCCAGCAGCTTGGGTCCCGGGGACACTGAAGCTTTCTTT. Translation gives CASSLGPGDTEAFF.

The chain employs TRBV6-6 and TRBJ2-7, with 8 bases matching TRBD1. The CDR3 runs to 15 residues. V was clipped by 0 bases and J by 3 bases; unmatched bases: 4. CDR1 is MNHNY, CDR2 SVGAGI, per germline (reference sequence). The CDR3 here is CASSYSRGQNYEQYF. Here the CDR3 DNA reads TGTGCCAGCAGTTACTCCAGGGGGCAAAACTACGAGCAGTACTTC.

The V and J genes are TRBV13 and TRBJ2-7, with 10 bases fitting TRBD1. This CDR3 is built from 21 residues. Trimming at V came to 7 bases and at J to 0 bases, leaving 24 bases not matched to a gene. Germline CDR1 and CDR2: PRHDT and FYEKMQ (reference sequence). The DNA of the CDR3 is TGTGCCAGCACCTATAGGTGGGGTGGGACAGGGGATTTCCCCCTCTCCTACGAGCAGTACTTC. Protein product: CASTYRWGGTGDFPLSYEQYF.

The genes are TRBV15 and TRBJ1-5; maybe TRBD1 (6 bases). Germline V gives CDR1 LNHNV, CDR2 YYDKDF (reference sequence). CDR3 length: 17 amino acids. Deletions cut 0 bases from V and 0 bases from J, with 12 bases between. CDR3 nucleotides: TGTGCCACCAGCAGAGATTTCGCCAGGGGTAGCAATCAGCCCCAGCATTTT. Its protein product is CATSRDFARGSNQPQHF.

The chain is built from TRBV6-5 and TRBJ2-1; 9 bases match TRBD1. CDR1 is MNHEY and CDR2 is SVGAGI in the germline V gene. CDR3 length equals 14 residues. V trimming: 5 bases; J trimming: 7 bases; junction bases outside the gene matches: 6. CDR3 residues: CASSPRDRVNEQFF. Here the CDR3 DNA reads TGTGCCAGCAGTCCCCGGGACAGGGTTAATGAGCAGTTCTTC.

V and J are TRBV6-6 and TRBJ2-7; 7 bases are shared with TRBD1. The ends lost 7 bases at V and 3 bases at J; junction bases unmatched: 9. This CDR3 contains 14 residues. Germline assignment: CDR1 MNHNY and CDR2 SVGAGI (reference sequence). CDR3 amino acids: CASTLRDSSYEQYF. CDR3 nucleotide sequence: TGTGCCAGCACCCTCCGGGACAGCAGCTACGAGCAGTACTTC.

The rearrangement links TRBV5-1 to TRBJ1-3; no clear D. Germline lookup yields CDR1 SGHRS and CDR2 YFSETQ. CDR3 length equals 17 residues. Trimming took 1 base from V and 0 from J, leaving 14 bases between them. The CDR3 sequence: CASSLNDGPHSGNTIYF. The CDR3 DNA follows: TGCGCCAGCAGCTTGAATGATGGCCCCCACTCTGGAAACACCATATATTTT. The variable domain in full, with the rest retrieved from reference TRBV5-1 and TRBJ1-3, is KAGVTQTPRYLIKTRGQQVTLSCSPISGHRSVSWYQQTPGQGLQFLFEYFSETQRNKGNFPGRFSGRQFSNSRSEMNVSTLELGDSALYLCASSLNDGPHSGNTIYFGEGSWLTVV.

The chain carries TRBV11-3 and TRBJ2-1; 13 bases agree with TRBD2. The CDR3 is made up of 16 amino acids. After removal of 4 bases from V and 7 bases from J, the junction contained 7 bases not matched to a gene. Germline V gives CDR1 SGHNT, CDR2 YENEEA. CDR3 bases: TGTGCCAGCAGCTCATGGACTAGCGGGAGTGGAAATGAGCAGTTCTTC. The encoded protein is CASSSWTSGSGNEQFF.

This sequence joins TRBV27 and TRBJ2-3; the match to TRBD2 covers 7 bases. In germline, CDR1 is MNHEY, CDR2 SMNVEV (reference sequence). Trimming removed 6 bases from V and 1 base from J; junction bases left unmatched: 7. The CDR3 runs to 15 residues. The CDR3 region is CASRRLAARTDTQYF. CDR3 coding DNA: TGTGCCAGCAGGAGGCTAGCGGCACGCACAGATACGCAGTATTTT.

This chain joins TRBV28 and TRBJ2-7, with a possible D match to TRBD1 (5 bases). Germline CDR1 reads MDHEN; CDR2 reads SYDVKM. V was pared by 6 bases and J by 7 bases, with 13 bases between. This CDR3 contains 12 residues. CDR3 sequence: CASSPRRTEQYF. The CDR3 DNA is TGTGCCAGCAGCCCCAGGCGGACAGAGCAGTACTTC.

V and J are TRBV2 and TRBJ2-7, with a tentative D call TRBD1 (6 bases). CDR3 length: 13 residues. Germline values: CDR1 SNHLY, CDR2 FYNNEI. Trimming removed 5 bases at V and 1 base at J, with 9 bases between. The CDR3 sequence: CASSLQGSYEQYF. DNA of the CDR3: TGTGCCAGCAGTTTACAGGGTTCCTACGAGCAGTACTTC.

The V call is TRBV6-5, the J call TRBJ2-7, with D maybe TRBD2 (5 bases). CDR1 and CDR2 from the germline V gene are MNHEY and SVGAGI. The V end lost 6 bases, the J end lost 3 bases, and 9 bases lay between the germline ends. The CDR3 is 12 amino acids. CDR3 in DNA: TGTGCCAGCAGACTAGAGGTCTACGAGCAGTACTTC. It specifies CASRLEVYEQYF.